The source of this T cell receptor beta chain is a study of PD-1 blockade in classical Hodgkin lymphoma. Overall study findings and caveats: Still unresolved is the cause of the repertoire differences, which may be disease activity or prior therapy.

Documented time point: newly diagnosed, previously untreated cHL patient sample. Out of thawed PBMCs, magnetic negative selection purified CD4+ T cells. Remarks on this clone: Its antigen is unidentified.

Profiled with immunoSEQ multiplex PCR; TCRdb holds only in-frame clones, not every one. Altogether tens of thousands of clones are present, about 87% being singletons, with the ten largest covering roughly 1.2%. The CDR3 is 15 residues long. Trimming removed 5 bases at V and 3 bases at J, with 16 bases between. The germline V gene has CDR1 SEHNR and CDR2 FQNEAQ (reference sequence). The sequenced sample was CD4+ T cells from blood. This receptor was obtained from a human donor with classical Hodgkin lymphoma. The chain has TRBV7-9 and TRBJ2-5; D uncertain. The CDR3 spells CASSPPGLGKETQYF. CDR3 nucleotide sequence: TGTGCCAGCAGCCCCCCGGGTCTAGGAAAAGAGACCCAGTACTTC.